Sequencing of this T cell receptor (beta chain) was carried out in a study of Graves' ophthalmopathy and Graves' hyperthyroidism. General study findings and limits: Among thyroid clonotypes expanded above 0.001 frequency, most also appeared in blood. A model of 13 signatures distinguished ophthalmopathy from stable hyperthyroidism at around 91% sensitivity and approximately 77% specificity. The model's ophthalmopathy progression predictions had approximately 71% sensitivity and 72% to 75% specificity.

Using RNA transcripts, the TCR beta CDR3 regions were amplified. First-round RT-PCR employed HTBI primers, with a second-round multiplex PCR after it. TCRdb itself ran the multiplex PCR reads through MiXCR, one entry per CDR3 protein. The sample has about 740,000 distinct CDR3 sequences; 40% are singletons. Germline V gene lookup returns CDR1 SGHRS and CDR2 YFSETQ. This CDR3 spans 16 amino acids. Trimming left V 4 bases short and J 2 bases short, with 19 bases between. Clinicians made diagnoses from clinical symptoms, serum thyroxine, TRAb, thyroid ultrasound and orbital computed tomography. In its sample, this clonotype was seen a few times. Its antigen remains unknown.

This chain joins TRBV5-1 and TRBJ2-7, with D perhaps matching TRBD1 (5 bases). This TCR came from an adult man with Graves' ophthalmopathy. Sequencing was performed on peripheral blood. The CDR3 is CASSPTPTVKTYEQYF. The CDR3 coding sequence is TGCGCCAGCAGCCCCACCCCGACAGTAAAGACCTACGAGCAGTACTTC.